The clone carrying this TCR beta chain was counted only a few times. The antigen remains unidentified. Germline V gives CDR1 GTSNPN, CDR2 SVGIG (reference sequence). V lost 2 bases and J lost 4, with 9 bases in between. The CDR3 consists of 13 residues. This was the immunoSEQ v3 assay. Sequencing used immunoSEQ multiplex PCR; TCRdb keeps in-frame clones, though not all of them. Here the sample spans approximately 40,000 clones, roughly 70% being singletons. The time point is: pre-treatment sample, taken before nivolumab and TIL therapy. Stage 4 NSCLC adults joined between October 2017 and January 2020. The record originates from a study of TIL therapy for anti-PD-1-resistant metastatic lung cancer. Study-wide results and limits: After infusion, TIL clonotypes partly replaced peripheral T cells and declined over months.

The TCR was taken from a person aged 25 to 80 with non-small cell lung cancer. The chain uses TRBV30 and TRBJ1-5, with no clear D. This specimen was blood, taken at baseline. The CDR3 DNA sequence: TGTGCCTGGAGTAGCGGACCAAATCAGCCCCAGCATTTT. It translates to CAWSSGPNQPQHF.